These 22 T cell receptor beta chains originate from one sample sequenced in a study of blood T cells in healthy people across ages. For the second PCR, which ran for about 7 to 11 cycles, a sample-barcoded 5' primer and a J-beta primer mix were used. Each CDR3 protein gets one entry after TCRdb re-called the 5' RACE reads with MiXCR. The repertoire holds 700,000 to 850,000 distinct CDR3 sequences, with approximately 55% as singletons. The sequencing sample was made of blood. The receptors were gathered from a man older than 75 in good health.

The chain's CDR3 is CSAPGGQGKPGANVLTF. CDR3 DNA: TGCAGTGCTCCCGGGGGACAGGGTAAACCTGGGGCCAACGTCCTGACTTTC. The V call is TRBV20-1, the J call TRBJ2-6; 9 bases match TRBD1. CDR1 and CDR2 (germline): DFQATT, SNEGSKA (reference sequence). The CDR3 sequence is 17 residues long. The ends lost 5 bases at V and 2 bases at J; junction bases unmatched: 10.

This clonotype was detected a few times. The chain has TRBV20-1 and TRBJ2-3; 10 bases fit TRBD2. CDR1 is DFQATT and CDR2 is SNEGSKA in the germline V gene (reference sequence). Losses at the gene ends were 5 bases for V and 5 bases for J; bases not matched to a gene: 7. CDR3 size: 14 residues. The CDR3 protein is CSALTSGKGDTQYF. CDR3 DNA: TGCAGTGCTCTTACTAGCGGGAAGGGAGATACGCAGTATTTT.

The chain employs TRBV6-1 and TRBJ2-7; 10 bases are shared with TRBD2. V gave up 7 bases and J gave up 3 bases; unmatched junction bases: 6. Germline V gene lookup returns CDR1 MNHNS and CDR2 SASEGT. This CDR3 spans 14 amino acids. The CDR3 bases are TGTGCCAGCAATCCAGCGGGAGGGTTCTACGAGCAGTACTTC. Residues: CASNPAGGFYEQYF.

The chain joins TRBV29-1 to TRBJ1-2; TRBD1 is a possible D gene (5 bases). CDR3 size: 14 residues. Trimming cost V 0 bases and J 5 bases, with 13 bases left between them. Germline V lookup: CDR1 SQVTM, CDR2 ANQGSEA. CDR3 DNA sequence: TGCAGCGTTGAAGAATCTACCAGGGCATATGGCTACACCTTC. Translating gives CSVEESTRAYGYTF.

The chain is built from TRBV5-1 and TRBJ2-4; D is tentatively TRBD1 or TRBD2 (5 bases each). The CDR3 length is 13 residues. Trimming took off 5 bases at V and 13 bases at J, with 19 bases between the two ends. CDR1 is SGHRS and CDR2 is YFSETQ in the germline V gene. For the CDR3, the DNA is TGCGCCAGCAGTTATGGGGGTGAGAACGCGCAGTACTTC. Translation: CASSYGGENAQYF. The variable domain in full, completed from reference TRBV5-1 and TRBJ2-4, reads KAGVTQTPRYLIKTRGQQVTLSCSPISGHRSVSWYQQTPGQGLQFLFEYFSETQRNKGNFPGRFSGRQFSNSRSEMNVSTLELGDSALYLCASSYGGENAQYFGAGTRLSVL.

The chain combines TRBV20-1 with TRBJ2-2; 7 bases map to TRBD1. Germline CDR1 is DFQATT and CDR2 is SNEGSKA (reference sequence). CDR3 length equals 15 residues. After removal of 3 bases from V and 0 bases from J, the junction contained 4 bases not matched to a gene. CDR3 in amino acids: CSASPDRSNTGELFF. The CDR3 bases are TGCAGTGCTAGCCCGGACAGGTCGAACACCGGGGAGCTGTTTTTT.

This clonotype was seen once. This chain links TRBV5-1 with TRBJ1-4; tentatively, D is TRBD1 (5 bases). CDR3 length equals 15 residues. From germline, CDR1 is SGHRS and CDR2 YFSETQ. V was cut by 5 bases and J by 7 bases, with 18 bases left in between. The CDR3 DNA reads as TGCGCCAGCAGTCAGGCCAGGTCTAGGGGTGAAAAACTGTTTTTT. Translation: CASSQARSRGEKLFF.

The chain carries TRBV7-9 and TRBJ1-5; D ambiguous. Per germline, CDR1 SEHNR and CDR2 FQNEAQ (reference sequence). The CDR3 spans 15 residues. V gave up 5 bases and J gave up 0 bases, with 11 bases separating them. This chain's CDR3 is CASSPGDGSNQPQHF. The CDR3 DNA reads TGTGCCAGCAGCCCAGGAGACGGTAGCAATCAGCCCCAGCATTTT.

The CDR3 DNA reads as TGTGCCAGCAGGCCGAGACTAGCGGGAGGGCCTGAGCAGTTCTTC. It is translated as CASRPRLAGGPEQFF. The rearrangement joins TRBV27 to TRBJ2-1; 14 nucleotides agree with TRBD2. CDR1 MNHEY and CDR2 SMNVEV come from the germline V gene (reference sequence). The CDR3 is made up of 15 amino acids. J gave up 9 bases and V 6 bases, and 7 bases lay outside the gene matches.

The chain carries TRBV20-1 and TRBJ2-7; no firm D call. The CDR3 runs to 13 residues. Trimming took 0 bases from V and 3 from J, leaving 9 bases between them. The germline CDR1 and CDR2 sequences are DFQATT and SNEGSKA (reference sequence). Here the CDR3 reads CSARDSWHYEQYF. The CDR3 DNA reads TGCAGTGCTAGAGATAGCTGGCACTACGAGCAGTACTTC.

Remarks on this clonotype: The junction differs from germline at one of its ends, possibly a read error. The J gene is TRBJ2-4, the V gene TRBV2; 7 bases match TRBD1. The CDR3 runs to 15 residues. Germline V CDR1 and CDR2: SNHLY, FYNNEI. The CDR3 is CGSRSGQSNKNIQYF. CDR3 DNA: TGTGGCAGCAGATCGGGACAGTCGAACAAAAACATTCAGTACTTC.

This clonotype has just a few counts. V is TRBV20-1 and J is TRBJ2-1; TRBD2 matches at 11 bases. Germline CDR1 reads DFQATT; CDR2 reads SNEGSKA (reference sequence). Trimming removed 1 base from V and 6 bases from J; junction bases left unmatched: 2. The CDR3 loop spans 14 amino acids. This CDR3 reads CSARGLAGGNEQFF. The CDR3 coding sequence is TGCAGTGCTAGAGGGCTAGCGGGAGGCAATGAGCAGTTCTTC.

In its sample, this clonotype was seen many times. The V call is TRBV7-9, the J call TRBJ2-3; D unresolved. This CDR3 region has 11 residues. Germline V gene lookup returns CDR1 SEHNR and CDR2 FQNEAQ (reference sequence). Trimming took 1 base from V and 14 from J, leaving 10 bases between them. The CDR3 loop reads CASSLDRYAYF. DNA for the CDR3: TGTGCCAGCAGCTTAGATAGATACGCGTATTTT.

The rearrangement joins TRBV5-1 to TRBJ2-3; D remains unclear. V shed 3 bases and J shed 0 bases, with 17 bases lying between them. Germline V gene lookup returns CDR1 SGHRS and CDR2 YFSETQ. The CDR3 consists of 17 residues. CDR3 sequence (DNA): TGCGCCAGCAGCTGGGCCGTGGGGTCTCCTAGCACAGATACGCAGTATTTT. This encodes CASSWAVGSPSTDTQYF.

This chain links TRBV7-2 with TRBJ1-4, with TRBD1 as a possible D gene (6 bases). Trimming stripped 6 bases from V and 0 bases from J, with 8 bases between. This CDR3 is built from 14 residues. The germline CDR1 and CDR2 sequences are SGHTA and FQGNSA. In nucleotides, the CDR3 is TGTGCCAGCAGGAGGGGGGCAACTAATGAAAAACTGTTTTTT. This encodes CASRRGATNEKLFF.

The chain is built from TRBV20-1 and TRBJ1-2; no reliable D call. Trimming removed 0 bases at V and 9 bases at J, with 11 bases between. Germline CDR1 and CDR2: DFQATT and SNEGSKA (reference sequence). CDR3 length equals 12 residues. The CDR3 sequence: CSAREKDWSYTF. The CDR3 DNA sequence: TGCAGTGCTAGAGAGAAGGACTGGAGCTACACCTTC.

This chain links TRBV29-1 with TRBJ1-1; D unclear. V was pared by 7 bases and J by 3 bases, with 9 bases between. Germline V CDR1 and CDR2: SQVTM, ANQGSEA. The length of the CDR3 is 11 residues. CDR3 in amino acids: CSGKIHTEAFF. The CDR3 nucleotides read TGCAGCGGCAAAATTCACACTGAAGCTTTCTTT.

The chain combines TRBV12-3 or TRBV12-4 with TRBJ2-7; D is unresolved. Trimming left V 7 bases short and J 2 bases short, with 15 bases between. This CDR3 has 14 residues. CDR3 nucleotides: TGTGCCAGCATTTCACGCCCGGGCCCCTACGAGCAGTACTTC. This sequence encodes CASISRPGPYEQYF.

V and J are TRBV19 and TRBJ2-7, with TRBD2 identical over 7 bases. The trim removed 1 base at V and 2 bases at J, leaving 5 bases unmatched. Germline CDR1 reads LNHDA; CDR2 reads SQIVND (reference sequence). The CDR3 extends over 15 amino acids. CDR3 coding DNA: TGTGCCAGTAGTATAGGGGGAGGGAAGACCTACGAGCAGTACTTC. Residues: CASSIGGGKTYEQYF.

This clonotype was counted only a few times. The rearrangement uses TRBV6-1 and TRBJ2-7, with D maybe TRBD2 (5 bases). Trimming shortened V by 3 bases and J by 3 bases, and 9 bases separated the two germline ends. The CDR3 sequence is 13 residues long. CDR1 and CDR2 from the germline V gene are MNHNS and SASEGT. CDR3 coding DNA: TGTGCCAGCAGTGAGGCGGGCCGCTACGAGCAGTACTTC. This codes for CASSEAGRYEQYF.

The J gene is TRBJ2-7, the V gene TRBV25-1, with D perhaps TRBD1 (5 bases). Judging by the DNA end, TRBJ2-5 fits better; the J call may be wrong. The CDR3 consists of 14 residues. In germline, CDR1 is MGHDK, CDR2 SYGVNS. Here the CDR3 reads CASSEQRGQETQYF. The CDR3 nucleotides read TGTGCCAGCAGTGAACAAAGGGGCCAAGAGACCCAGTACTTC.

The V and J genes are TRBV9 and TRBJ1-2; D call uncertain. The CDR3 length is 14 residues. The ends were cut back, 0 bases at V and 4 bases at J, with 10 bases in the middle. Germline-derived CDR1 and CDR2 are SGDLS and YYNGEE. The CDR3 coding sequence is TGTGCCAGCAGCGTAGGGGCGGAATCCTATGGCTACACCTTC. This sequence encodes CASSVGAESYGYTF.